This T cell receptor beta chain was captured in a study of blood T cell repertoires in COVID-19. Looking at the study overall: T cells, B-cell-depleted T cells, or PBMCs supplied cDNA or gDNA.

In the original analysis: By means of reference gene primer amplification, nucleated cell counts were estimated. TCRdb's copy holds only in-frame clones and misses some; the assay was immunoSEQ multiplex PCR. V and J calls and clone size are copied from that table; D and trimming were computed from the DNA. This sample carries around 60,000 clones, about four fifths of them seen once, and the ten largest clones take 25% to 35%. This clone was observed a single time. Losses at the gene ends were 4 bases for V and 4 bases for J; bases not matched to a gene: 6. Germline CDR1 and CDR2: LGHDT and YNNKEL (reference sequence). The CDR3 totals 15 residues.

The sample comprised peripheral blood. The J gene is TRBJ2-1, the V gene TRBV3-1 (or the pseudogene TRBV3-2), with 8 bases matching TRBD2. The receptor was isolated from an elderly woman with active or convalescent COVID-19. CDR3 in DNA: TGTGCCAGCAGCCCCCAACGGGGGGGTTACAATGAGCAGTTCTTC. This translates into CASSPQRGGYNEQFF.